The following is a T cell receptor beta chain sequence with its context. No antigen is known for it. The source of the sample is a study of shared clonotypes between healthy human individuals. The study's findings and limits: Depth of sequencing was expected to influence donor clonotype sharing. A few donors showed sharing of roughly 5% of naive CD4 clonotypes. Genetic and exposure-history diversity was limited by the small donor number.

As handled by the study authors: Junction-only sequences without quality scores were provided by ImmunoSEQ, so filtering was different. Sequencing was performed with immunoSEQ multiplex PCR; in TCRdb, only in-frame clones are kept and a portion is missing. The D gene and trimming were derived from the DNA, and the V and J assignments and clone size from that table. The sample has roughly 1.4 million clones, 98% seen once. The V gene lost 3 bases and the J gene lost 3 bases, with 15 bases spanning the gap. Germline-derived CDR1 and CDR2 are SGDLS and YYNGEE. The CDR3 spans 15 residues. The specimen sequenced was naive CD4+ T cells sorted from blood. Noted subset: CD45RA+ positively selected. The TCR originated in a man younger than 40 in good health. This chain uses TRBV9 with TRBJ2-5, with D possibly TRBD1 on 6 matching bases. CDR3 bases: TGTGCCAGCAGCGCCAGAGGGGGAGAAAAAGAGACCCAGTACTTC. The encoded protein is CASSARGGEKETQYF.